Below, 8 T cell receptor beta chains from the same sample are listed, as sequenced in a study of CD8 T cells in ankylosing spondylitis. Broader study findings: Ankylosing spondylitis blood appeared to carry a characteristic TCR beta motif of several highly homologous variants.

These receptors have no known antigen. Each CDR3 protein gets one entry after TCRdb re-called the 5' RACE reads with MiXCR. This sample has roughly 350,000 distinct CDR3 sequences, with 7.5% to 9% found just once. Sequenced sample: blood, either unsorted or a sorted T cell fraction (not recorded which). All receptors derive from a male donor with ankylosing spondylitis.

This chain joins TRBV15 and TRBJ2-1; D ambiguous. Per germline, CDR1 LNHNV and CDR2 YYDKDF (reference sequence). V was cut by 1 base and J by 7 bases, with 8 bases left in between. There are 13 residues in the CDR3. The CDR3 nucleotides read TGTGCCACCAGCAGAGCAGACTGGAATGAGCAGTTCTTC. Its protein product is CATSRADWNEQFF.

This clonotype has more than one count but fewer than ten. J is TRBJ1-2 and V is TRBV29-1; D is ambiguous. CDR3 length: 13 residues. CDR1 is SQVTM, CDR2 ANQGSEA, per germline. Trimming shortened V by 1 base and J by 7 bases, and 13 bases separated the two germline ends. CDR3 in DNA: TGCAGCGTTGAAGGGCGGTTTGCGACTGGCTACACCTTC. It yields the protein CSVEGRFATGYTF.

The chain uses TRBV20-1 and TRBJ2-5; 10 bases are shared with TRBD2. Germline V CDR1 and CDR2: DFQATT, SNEGSKA (reference sequence). The V segment lost 8 bases and the J segment 5 bases; nucleotides outside the gene matches: 17. The CDR3 has 16 amino acids. CDR3 DNA: TGCAGTATCCGGGTCGTCAGCGGGAGGGCCTTTGAGACCCAGTACTTC. It codes for CSIRVVSGRAFETQYF.

V is TRBV5-6 and J is TRBJ2-1, with 7 nucleotides matching TRBD2. This CDR3 contains 15 residues. Trimming cost V 3 bases and J 7 bases; bases outside gene matches: 10. In germline, CDR1 is SGHDT, CDR2 YYEEEE. DNA of the CDR3: TGTGCCAGCAGCTGGGGACGACTAGCCCCAAATGAGCAGTTCTTC. Protein product: CASSWGRLAPNEQFF.

The genes are TRBV6-5 and TRBJ1-6, with D unresolved. This CDR3 is built from 15 residues. Trimming cost V 2 bases and J 8 bases, with 13 bases left between them. CDR1 and CDR2 from the germline V gene are MNHEY and SVGAGI. Here the CDR3 DNA reads TGTGCCAGCAGTTACCCCCGTGGGATTTATTCACCCCTCCACTTT. Its protein product is CASSYPRGIYSPLHF.

This clonotype showed up many times. The V call is TRBV11-3, the J call TRBJ2-2, with a possible D match to TRBD2 (5 bases). Germline lookup yields CDR1 SGHNT and CDR2 YENEEA. Trimming removed 2 bases at V and 1 base at J, with 5 bases between. The CDR3 is made up of 14 amino acids. CDR3 bases: TGTGCCAGCAGCTTAAGCGGGAACACCGGGGAGCTGTTTTTT. This encodes CASSLSGNTGELFF.

At least ten counts were recorded for this clonotype. The chain carries TRBV29-1 and TRBJ2-2; D perhaps matches TRBD1 (6 bases). Germline V gene data show CDR1 as SQVTM and CDR2 as ANQGSEA. The CDR3 consists of 12 residues. V was shortened by 6 bases and J by 6 bases, with 11 bases between the two germline ends. The CDR3 spells CSVQPGAGELFF. DNA of the CDR3: TGCAGCGTCCAACCAGGGGCCGGGGAGCTGTTTTTT.

By its share, this clonotype is medium-sized (0.01 to 0.1%). The chain joins TRBV5-1 to TRBJ1-4, with D perhaps TRBD1 (5 bases). The CDR3 is made up of 13 amino acids. Germline CDR1 and CDR2: SGHRS and YFSETQ. The V end lost 3 bases, the J end lost 4 bases, and 7 bases lay between the germline ends. CDR3 DNA sequence: TGCGCCAGCAGCTACGACAGTAATGAAAAACTGTTTTTT. It encodes CASSYDSNEKLFF.